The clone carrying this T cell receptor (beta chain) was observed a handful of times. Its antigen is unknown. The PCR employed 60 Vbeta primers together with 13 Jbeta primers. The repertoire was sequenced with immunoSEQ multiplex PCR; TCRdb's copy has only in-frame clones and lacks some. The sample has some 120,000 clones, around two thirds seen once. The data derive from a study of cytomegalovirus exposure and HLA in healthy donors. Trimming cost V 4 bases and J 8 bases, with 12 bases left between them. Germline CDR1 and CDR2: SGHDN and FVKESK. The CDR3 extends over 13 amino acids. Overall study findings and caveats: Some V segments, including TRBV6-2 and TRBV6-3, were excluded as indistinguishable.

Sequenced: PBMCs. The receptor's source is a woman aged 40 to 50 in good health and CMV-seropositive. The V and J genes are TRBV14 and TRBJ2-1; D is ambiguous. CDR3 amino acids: CASSRSLIHEQFF. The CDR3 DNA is TGTGCCAGCAGCCGAAGCCTAATTCATGAGCAGTTCTTC.